The T cell receptor (beta chain) described here comes from a study of vaccination effects on CD4 cells after COVID-19. Study-wide results and limits: Small numbers of convalescent patients limited the study. It also lacked early post-infection timepoints.

Germline CDR1 is MNHEY and CDR2 is SVGEGT. CDR3 length equals 14 residues. Deletions cut 0 bases from V and 9 bases from J, with 12 bases between. Method: immunoSEQ multiplex PCR; TCRdb's copy keeps in-frame clones and lacks some. The sample gives about 40,000 clones, roughly 73% of which show up once; about 35% is in the top ten. Regarding this clone: The antigen is not known.

With the ViraFEST assay, the study expanded antigen-specific CD4+ T cells using viral peptide pools, then sequenced them. Culture lasted over 9 days before CD4+ T cell isolation. The infection with SARS-CoV-2 (confirmed by PCR) occurred in this person between March and December 2020. Wells each received over 1.5 million PBMC, cultured with roughly 9.4 IU/ml IL-2 and about 10 ug/ml peptides. The source material was CD4+ T cells from PBMCs cultured with a peptide pool, sampled before COVID-19 vaccination. This TCR came from a human donor who had a prior SARS-CoV-2 infection. The rearrangement joins TRBV6-2 or TRBV6-3 to TRBJ1-5; D unresolved. This CDR3 reads CASSYSAGGRPQHF. In DNA form, the CDR3 reads TGTGCCAGCAGTTACTCGGCCGGCGGCCGGCCCCAGCATTTT.